This T cell receptor beta chain derives from a study of long-term antiretroviral therapy in people with HIV. Investigators performed immunoSEQ version v3.0 at survey level. Sequencing targeted roughly 35,000-50,000 T-cell genomes per sample. Sequencing was performed with immunoSEQ multiplex PCR; in TCRdb, only in-frame clones are kept and a portion is missing. This sample has about 14,000 clones, with 80% found just once. Study results and limitations: Repertoires in HIV (unlike those of controls) had narrower CDR3 length ranges.

As regards this clone: Its antigen is not known.

Before they underwent DNA extraction, samples held about 1-10 million cryopreserved PBMC. Here the sequenced sample was unsorted PBMCs, taken 3.2 years before starting antiretroviral therapy. This receptor was obtained from a middle-aged man with HIV.

CDR3 in amino acids: CASSFLGLAEDTQYF. As DNA, the CDR3 is TGTGCCAGCAGTTTTCTGGGATTAGCAGAAGATACGCAGTATTTT. The chain is built from TRBV9 and TRBJ2-3, with unresolved D. CDR3 length: 15 amino acids. The germline V gene has CDR1 SGDLS and CDR2 YYNGEE. Trimming took 5 bases from V and 5 from J, leaving 18 bases between them.